Listed here are 19 T cell receptor beta chains from one sample, sequenced in a study of response to subunit inactivated influenza vaccine. MiXCR, run by TCRdb on the RT-PCR reads, gives a single entry per CDR3 protein. The table lists 500,000 to 600,000 distinct CDR3 sequences, approximately 15% of them singletons. The source was CD4+ T cells sorted from PBMCs, collected roughly 24 months after vaccination. These receptors all come from a man aged 45-69 years who received an inactivated influenza vaccine.

This chain joins TRBV12-3 or TRBV12-4 and TRBJ2-5; D is uncertain. This CDR3 is 15 amino acids long. V gave up 3 bases and J gave up 2 bases, with 13 bases separating them. As DNA, the CDR3 is TGTGCCAGCAGTTTGTCTGTCACTACTCAAGAGACCCAGTACTTC. It codes for CASSLSVTTQETQYF.

This clonotype was recorded many times. This rearrangement joins TRBV5-1 to TRBJ1-1, with 9 bases lining up with TRBD1. The CDR3 is 15 amino acids. V lost 4 bases to trimming and J lost 4 bases; unmatched junction nucleotides: 8. Germline assignment: CDR1 SGHRS and CDR2 YFSETQ. Here the CDR3 reads CASSPGTGLITEAFF. The DNA for the CDR3 is TGCGCCAGCAGCCCGGGGACAGGGCTGATCACTGAAGCTTTCTTT.

This clonotype has ten or more counts. The chain uses TRBV12-3 or TRBV12-4 and TRBJ2-3; D is unresolved. The CDR3 is 12 residues long. V lost 5 bases to trimming and J lost 4 bases, with 7 bases between them. This chain's CDR3 is CASSRWADTQYF. The CDR3, as DNA: TGTGCCAGCAGTCGATGGGCAGATACGCAGTATTTT.

This clonotype was recorded a few times. The chain carries TRBV7-2 and TRBJ2-7; D may match TRBD1 or TRBD2 (5 bases each). This CDR3 has 15 amino acids. V was trimmed by 5 bases and J by 3 bases, leaving 17 bases between them. In germline, CDR1 is SGHTA, CDR2 FQGNSA. As DNA, the CDR3 is TGTGCCAGCAGCCGGGGACCGGCGGGTAACTACGAGCAGTACTTC. It is translated as CASSRGPAGNYEQYF.

This clonotype was found a few times. The chain couples TRBV6-5 to TRBJ2-1, with 8 bases fitting TRBD2. With V trimmed by 4 bases and J by 4 bases, 6 bases remained unmatched. The CDR3 is made up of 15 amino acids. The V gene's germline CDR1 is MNHEY and CDR2 SVGAGI. The CDR3 sequence: CASSSPGLGYNEQFF. CDR3 in DNA: TGTGCCAGCAGTTCACCGGGACTAGGGTACAATGAGCAGTTCTTC.

This clonotype was seen a handful of times. The V gene is TRBV20-1, the J gene TRBJ2-5; D not certain. In germline, CDR1 is DFQATT, CDR2 SNEGSKA (reference sequence). The CDR3 loop spans 16 amino acids. Trimming stripped 3 bases from V and 1 base from J, with 18 bases between. The CDR3 DNA follows: TGCAGTGCTAGTAAGGTCCCAAAAGAAACCCAAGAGACCCAGTACTTC. Its translation is CSASKVPKETQETQYF.

This clonotype was seen more than once but under ten times. This sequence joins TRBV7-9 and TRBJ1-6; TRBD1 matches at 8 bases. The CDR3 consists of 15 residues. The germline gives CDR1 SEHNR, CDR2 FQNEAQ (reference sequence). The ends lost 5 bases at V and 7 bases at J; junction bases unmatched: 7. CDR3 amino acids: CASSERTGKNSPLHF. The CDR3 bases are TGTGCCAGCAGCGAGAGGACAGGGAAAAATTCACCCCTCCACTTT.

This clonotype was found many times. This chain uses TRBV12-3 or TRBV12-4 with TRBJ1-3; D remains ambiguous. V lost 3 bases and J 0 bases, leaving 3 bases between the germline ends. This CDR3 contains 13 residues. CDR3 bases: TGTGCCAGCAGTTTCCCCTCTGGAAACACCATATATTTT. Its protein product is CASSFPSGNTIYF.

This clonotype showed up just a few times. The chain uses TRBV3-1 and TRBJ1-2; D uncertain. The V gene's germline CDR1 is LGHDT and CDR2 YNNKEL (reference sequence). The CDR3 length is 13 residues. V lost 4 bases to trimming and J lost 6 bases, with 12 bases between them. The CDR3 reads CASSRRSLDGYTF. In DNA form, the CDR3 reads TGTGCCAGCAGCCGTCGGTCGTTGGATGGCTACACCTTC.

The J gene is TRBJ1-1, the V gene TRBV20-1; D is ambiguous. The CDR3 contains 11 residues. Trimming cost V 3 bases and J 6 bases, with 8 bases left between them. Germline assignment: CDR1 DFQATT and CDR2 SNEGSKA (reference sequence). The CDR3 DNA follows: TGCAGTGCTAGTGCCGGGCCTGAAGCTTTCTTT. Protein product: CSASAGPEAFF.

This chain connects TRBV7-6 to TRBJ2-2; 7 nucleotides agree with TRBD1. Germline-derived CDR1 and CDR2 are SGHVS and FNYEAQ. J lost 5 bases, V lost 1 base, and 13 bases had no gene match. This CDR3 is built from 18 residues. Here the CDR3 DNA reads TGTGCCAGCAGCTTAGAACCAGGGGGAAACAGGGTTACCGGGGAGCTGTTTTTT. As protein: CASSLEPGGNRVTGELFF.

The rearrangement joins TRBV20-1 to TRBJ2-5, with 9 nucleotides matching TRBD2. Trimming at V came to 6 bases and at J to 1 base, leaving 6 bases not matched to a gene. Germline lookup yields CDR1 DFQATT and CDR2 SNEGSKA (reference sequence). This CDR3 comprises 14 residues. Written as DNA, the CDR3 is TGCAGTGCCAGCCGTAGCGGGGGCCAAGAGACCCAGTACTTC. Amino acids: CSASRSGGQETQYF.

The rearrangement links TRBV7-2 to TRBJ1-1; 8 bases are a match to TRBD1. The junction had 6 bases not matched to a gene; V was cut back by 3 bases and J by 9 bases. CDR1 is SGHTA, CDR2 FQGNSA, per germline. The CDR3 is 13 amino acids. In nucleotides, the CDR3 is TGTGCCAGCAGCTTTATCGGGACAGGTAAAGCTTTCTTT. Encoded protein: CASSFIGTGKAFF. The whole variable domain, remainder taken from reference TRBV7-2 and TRBJ1-1, is GAGVSQSPSNKVTEKGKDVELRCDPISGHTALYWYRQSLGQGLEFLIYFQGNSAPDKSGLPSDRFSAERTGGSVSTLTIQRTQQEDSAVYLCASSFIGTGKAFFGQGTRLTVV.

In this sample, this clonotype turned up many times. V is TRBV12-3 or TRBV12-4 and J is TRBJ2-7; D is perhaps TRBD1 (6 bases). V was trimmed by 4 bases and J by 1 base, leaving 11 bases between them. This CDR3 has 14 amino acids. CDR3 DNA: TGTGCCAGCAGTTCCTACAGGGAATCCTACGAGCAGTACTTC. It encodes CASSSYRESYEQYF.

V and J are TRBV7-2 and TRBJ2-2; tentatively, D is TRBD2 (5 bases). Trimming took off 2 bases at V and 6 bases at J, with 19 bases between the two ends. Germline V gene sequence: CDR1 SGHTA, CDR2 FQGNSA. This CDR3 region has 17 residues. CDR3 residues: CASSLRRLASGSGELFF. DNA of the CDR3: TGTGCCAGCAGCTTAAGGCGGCTAGCTTCGGGGTCCGGGGAGCTGTTTTTT.

This clonotype showed up just once. The chain links TRBV19 to TRBJ2-3; D gene uncertain. The V and J ends lost 5 bases and 2 bases respectively, with 14 bases between them. In germline, CDR1 is LNHDA, CDR2 SQIVND (reference sequence). The CDR3 has 15 residues. The CDR3 protein is CASSPTLRNTDTQYF. CDR3 in DNA: TGTGCCAGTAGTCCCACCCTCCGTAACACAGATACGCAGTATTTT.

The chain couples TRBV5-1 to TRBJ2-5; D perhaps matches TRBD1 (7 bases). Germline values: CDR1 SGHRS, CDR2 YFSETQ. The CDR3 has 14 residues. V was shortened by 0 bases and J by 5 bases, with 11 bases between the two germline ends. The CDR3 loop reads CASSLVGGGETQYF. The CDR3 region has the DNA TGCGCCAGCAGCTTGGTCGGAGGGGGCGAGACCCAGTACTTC.

The chain combines TRBV11-2 with TRBJ2-2; TRBD1 is a possible D gene (6 bases). V lost 5 bases and J 3 bases, leaving 13 bases between the germline ends. The V gene's germline CDR1 is SGHAT and CDR2 FQNNGV. This CDR3 has 15 residues. The CDR3 region has the DNA TGTGCCAGCAGCAGCCGGGACACCTACACCGGGGAGCTGTTTTTT. Translating gives CASSSRDTYTGELFF.

This clonotype was seen a handful of times. J is TRBJ2-1 and V is TRBV20-1, with a possible D match to TRBD1 (6 bases). Germline V gene data show CDR1 as DFQATT and CDR2 as SNEGSKA (reference sequence). V dropped 7 bases and J dropped 8 bases, with 9 bases sitting between them. The CDR3 totals 10 residues. This chain's CDR3 is CSVQGHEQFF. The CDR3, as DNA: TGCAGTGTACAGGGACATGAGCAGTTCTTC.